The TCR beta chain under discussion was sequenced for a study of T cell repertoires in cytomegalovirus infection. Study-wide context: Public signatures in TCR beta pointed to CMV infection and matching HLA type. Study-wide findings and caveats: HLA-C-restricted, CMV-specific TCR beta clonotypes were dominant ex vivo.

A single record per CDR3 protein comes from TCRdb applying MiXCR to the reads. The sample lists 570,000 or so distinct CDR3 sequences; just under 40% were seen once. Concerning this clonotype itself: What it recognizes is unknown.

Between the trimmed V and J ends, which lost 0 bases and 5 bases, there was a span of 11 bases. From germline, CDR1 is SGHKS and CDR2 YYEKEE (reference sequence). The length of the CDR3 is 14 residues. This TCR derives from a human donor in good health (CMV status not recorded). Some clones in this sample may be carry-over from other donors' samples. Sample: cultured PBMCs, taken from culture after CMV antigen stimulation. The V gene is TRBV5-5, the J gene TRBJ1-1; the D is unclear. The CDR3 nucleotides read TGTGCCAGCAGCTTGGAATCCCTCTCGACTGAAGCTTTCTTT. Its protein is CASSLESLSTEAFF.